Below are 17 T cell receptor beta chains sequenced from a single sample in a study of PD-L1 blockade in urothelial cancer. Data came from immunoSEQ multiplex PCR; TCRdb stores just in-frame clones and leaves some out. The sample lists about 74,000 clones, under 90% occurring once. Sequencing was performed on PBMCs, taken around atezolizumab (anti-PD-L1) treatment. All receptors come from a man between 65 and 79 years old with urothelial cancer.

This chain links TRBV5-8 with TRBJ2-1; D uncertain. With 2 bases removed from V and 0 bases from J, the gap between germline ends came to 6 bases. The CDR3 contains 14 residues. Germline V gives CDR1 SGHTS, CDR2 YDEGEE. CDR3 nucleotide sequence: TGTGCCAGCAGCTTTACCAGCTCCTACAATGAGCAGTTCTTC. It translates to CASSFTSSYNEQFF. The full variable domain, with the rest looked up from reference TRBV5-8 and TRBJ2-1, is EAGVTQSPTHLIKTRGQQATLRCSPISGHTSVYWYQQALGLGLQFLLWYDEGEERNRGNFPPRFSGRQFPNYSSELNVNALELEDSALYLCASSFTSSYNEQFFGPGTRLTVL.

The J gene is TRBJ2-1, the V gene TRBV11-2, with 9 nucleotides matching TRBD1. V gave up 10 bases and J gave up 7 bases; unmatched junction bases: 8. This CDR3 is 13 amino acids long. Germline CDR1 is SGHAT and CDR2 is FQNNGV. CDR3 nucleotide sequence: TGTGCCACGACGACAGGGGGGTGGAATGAGCAGTTCTTC. This gives the protein CATTTGGWNEQFF.

The rearrangement joins TRBV6-6 to TRBJ1-5; D gene ambiguous. The V end was cut by 6 bases, the J end by 4 bases, with 19 bases between. The length of the CDR3 is 16 residues. Germline lookup yields CDR1 MNHNY and CDR2 SVGAGI (reference sequence). Written as DNA, the CDR3 is TGTGCCAGCAGCTTCCGACTACGACTGGGTAATCAGCCCCAGCATTTT. It codes for CASSFRLRLGNQPQHF.

This chain joins TRBV6-1 and TRBJ1-1; D gene ambiguous. This CDR3 spans 14 amino acids. Germline V gene sequence: CDR1 MNHNS, CDR2 SASEGT. Trimming removed 6 bases from V and 0 bases from J, with 11 bases in between. The CDR3 region is CASRNPNMNTEAFF. In nucleotides, the CDR3 is TGTGCCAGCAGGAACCCCAACATGAACACTGAAGCTTTCTTT.

V and J are TRBV5-1 and TRBJ2-1; D is unresolved. This CDR3 has 13 amino acids. V gave up 2 bases and J gave up 10 bases, with 13 bases separating them. Germline V gene lookup returns CDR1 SGHRS and CDR2 YFSETQ. The CDR3, as DNA: TGCGCCAGCAGCTTCGCTAGTAGCAGAGAGCAGTTCTTC. It codes for CASSFASSREQFF.

The chain combines TRBV29-1 with TRBJ2-2, with D perhaps TRBD1 (6 bases). The V gene lost 6 bases and the J gene lost 1 base, with 12 bases spanning the gap. Germline V lookup: CDR1 SQVTM, CDR2 ANQGSEA. The CDR3 consists of 14 residues. The CDR3 DNA follows: TGCAGCGTAGGGGTGGGACAGAACACCGGGGAGCTGTTTTTT. The encoded protein is CSVGVGQNTGELFF.

The chain is built from TRBV5-4 and TRBJ1-3; 7 bases align to TRBD1. V gave up 3 bases and J gave up 4 bases; unmatched junction bases: 4. The germline V gene encodes CDR1 SGHNT and CDR2 YYREEE (reference sequence). This CDR3 comprises 14 residues. The CDR3 coding sequence is TGTGCCAGCAGCTCCCGACAGGGCGGAAACACCATATATTTT. Translating it yields CASSSRQGGNTIYF.

This rearrangement joins TRBV7-6 to TRBJ2-2, with D uncertain. Trimming took off 4 bases at V and 8 bases at J, with 17 bases between the two ends. CDR1 SGHVS and CDR2 FNYEAQ come from the germline V gene. The CDR3 is 15 amino acids. CDR3 loop: CASSSNVNSRGELFF. CDR3 DNA sequence: TGTGCCAGCAGCTCAAACGTGAACTCTCGGGGGGAGCTGTTTTTT.

The chain has TRBV6-1 and TRBJ1-5; D possibly corresponds to TRBD1 (5 bases). The CDR3 covers 15 residues. The V gene's germline CDR1 is MNHNS and CDR2 SASEGT. With 1 base removed from V and 5 bases from J, the gap between germline ends came to 12 bases. CDR3 amino acids: CASSEVIRDYQPQHF. CDR3 in DNA: TGTGCCAGCAGTGAAGTAATCAGGGACTATCAGCCCCAGCATTTT.

J is TRBJ2-1 and V is TRBV5-1; D might be TRBD2 (7 bases). The CDR3 length is 13 residues. The germline gives CDR1 SGHRS, CDR2 YFSETQ. Trimming pared 0 bases from V and 16 bases from J, leaving 17 bases between. This chain's CDR3 is CASSLDMAGAYFF. For the CDR3, the DNA is TGCGCCAGCAGCTTGGATATGGCGGGGGCTTATTTCTTC.

The chain combines TRBV11-2 with TRBJ2-7, with D maybe TRBD2 (6 bases). With 5 bases removed from V and 0 bases from J, the gap between germline ends came to 11 bases. The germline V gene has CDR1 SGHAT and CDR2 FQNNGV. The CDR3 has 14 residues. The CDR3 spells CASSPLANSYEQYF. The CDR3 nucleotides are TGTGCCAGCAGCCCCCTAGCGAACTCCTACGAGCAGTACTTC.

The chain has TRBV6-1 and TRBJ2-3, with 7 bases aligning to TRBD2. The trim removed 2 bases at V and 0 bases at J, leaving 5 bases unmatched. The length of the CDR3 is 16 residues. In germline, CDR1 is MNHNS, CDR2 SASEGT. The CDR3 region is CASSERSGASTDTQYF. CDR3 bases: TGTGCCAGCAGTGAAAGGAGCGGGGCTAGCACAGATACGCAGTATTTT.

The chain links TRBV11-1 to TRBJ2-7, with 8 bases lining up with TRBD1. Germline CDR1 reads SGHAT; CDR2 reads FQDESV (reference sequence). Germline trimming cut 4 bases from V and 2 bases from J; bases unmatched to any gene: 4. The CDR3 sequence is 14 residues long. The CDR3: CASSSRDRTYEQYF. The CDR3 coding sequence is TGTGCCAGCAGCTCCCGGGACAGGACCTACGAGCAGTACTTC.

The V and J genes are TRBV2 and TRBJ2-5; 12 bases are a match to TRBD1. Trimming cost V 6 bases and J 5 bases; bases outside gene matches: 7. The CDR3 sequence is 15 residues long. Germline V gene sequence: CDR1 SNHLY, CDR2 FYNNEI. CDR3 DNA sequence: TGTGCCAGCAGGTACCGGGACAGGGGGCGCGAGACCCAGTACTTC. Its protein product is CASRYRDRGRETQYF.

This chain links TRBV9 with TRBJ2-7; TRBD1 agrees at 8 bases. The CDR3 sequence is 13 residues long. V dropped 3 bases and J dropped 9; count of bases not matched to a gene: 8. Germline V lookup: CDR1 SGDLS, CDR2 YYNGEE. CDR3 in DNA: TGTGCCAGCAGCGGATCAGGGGGCGTAGCGCAGTACTTC. The encoded protein is CASSGSGGVAQYF. Looking up the rest from reference TRBV9 and TRBJ2-7 gives the full variable domain: DSGVTQTPKHLITATGQRVTLRCSPRSGDLSVYWYQQSLDQGLQFLIQYYNGEERAKGNILERFSAQQFPDLHSELNLSSLELGDSALYFCASSGSGGVAQYFGPGTRLTVT.

This sequence joins TRBV28 and TRBJ2-7, with 7 bases fitting TRBD1. The CDR3 is made up of 15 amino acids. Germline V CDR1 and CDR2: MDHEN, SYDVKM. After removal of 1 base from V and 1 base from J, the junction contained 4 bases not matched to a gene. CDR3 in amino acids: CASSLSRDRSYEQYF. The CDR3 nucleotides read TGTGCCAGCAGTTTATCCAGGGACAGATCCTACGAGCAGTACTTC.

This clone came up a few times. The CDR3: CASRQGPLYGYTF. The CDR3, as DNA: TGTGCCAGCCGACAGGGCCCCCTCTATGGCTACACCTTC. The chain employs TRBV19 and TRBJ1-2; 7 positions match TRBD1. In germline, CDR1 is LNHDA, CDR2 SQIVND (reference sequence). This CDR3 has 13 amino acids. Trimming removed 9 bases from V and 4 bases from J; junction bases left unmatched: 8.